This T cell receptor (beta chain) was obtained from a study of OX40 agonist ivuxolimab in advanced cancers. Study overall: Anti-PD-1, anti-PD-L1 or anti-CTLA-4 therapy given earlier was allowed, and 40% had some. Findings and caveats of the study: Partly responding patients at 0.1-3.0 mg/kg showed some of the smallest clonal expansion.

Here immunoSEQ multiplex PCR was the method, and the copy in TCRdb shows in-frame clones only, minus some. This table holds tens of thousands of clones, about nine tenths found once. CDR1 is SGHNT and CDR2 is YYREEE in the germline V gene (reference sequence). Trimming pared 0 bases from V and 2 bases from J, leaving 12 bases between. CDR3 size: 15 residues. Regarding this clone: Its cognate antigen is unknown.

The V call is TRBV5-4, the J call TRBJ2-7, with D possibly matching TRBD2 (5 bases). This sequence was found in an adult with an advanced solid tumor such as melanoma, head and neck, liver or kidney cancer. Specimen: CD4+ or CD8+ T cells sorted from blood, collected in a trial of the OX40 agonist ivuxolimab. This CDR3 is CASSLGGILAYEQYF. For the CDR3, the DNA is TGTGCCAGCAGCTTGGGAGGGATTTTGGCCTACGAGCAGTACTTC.